This T cell receptor beta chain was identified during a study of memory CD4+ T cells and cytomegalovirus serostatus. Germline lookup yields CDR1 SGHVS and CDR2 FQNEAQ. Trimming shortened V by 3 bases and J by 1 base, and 19 bases separated the two germline ends. The CDR3 runs 18 residues. The sort gate was single viable CD3+CD4+CD8-CD45RO+ cells for memory CD4+ T cells. After thawing, CD4+ T cells were positively selected. Original analysis: Out-of-frame sequences were removed, leaving roughly 2,200,000 distinct TCRbeta sequences. Profiled with immunoSEQ multiplex PCR; TCRdb holds only in-frame clones, not every one. V, J and clone size were drawn from that table, and D and trimming were deduced from the DNA. The sample lists about 82,000 clones, about 85% occurring once. Study results and caveats: 67 of 164 known CMV-associated TCRbeta sequences appeared in CD4+ memory.

Regarding this clone: Its antigen is as yet unknown.

This chain connects TRBV7-8 to TRBJ1-3; D perhaps matches TRBD1 (5 bases). The TCR originated in an adult in good health and CMV-seronegative. The sequencing sample was made of memory CD4+ T cells from blood. CDR3 sequence (DNA): TGTGCCAGCAGCTTGGGACCCGACGCCTCCATATCTGGAAACACCATATATTTT. Translation: CASSLGPDASISGNTIYF. Supplemented by reference TRBV7-8 and TRBJ1-3, the full variable domain reads GAGVSQSPRYKVAKRGQDVALRCDPISGHVSLFWYQQALGQGPEFLTYFQNEAQLDKSGLPSDRFFAERPEGSVSTLKIQRTQQEDSAVYLCASSLGPDASISGNTIYFGEGSWLTVV.